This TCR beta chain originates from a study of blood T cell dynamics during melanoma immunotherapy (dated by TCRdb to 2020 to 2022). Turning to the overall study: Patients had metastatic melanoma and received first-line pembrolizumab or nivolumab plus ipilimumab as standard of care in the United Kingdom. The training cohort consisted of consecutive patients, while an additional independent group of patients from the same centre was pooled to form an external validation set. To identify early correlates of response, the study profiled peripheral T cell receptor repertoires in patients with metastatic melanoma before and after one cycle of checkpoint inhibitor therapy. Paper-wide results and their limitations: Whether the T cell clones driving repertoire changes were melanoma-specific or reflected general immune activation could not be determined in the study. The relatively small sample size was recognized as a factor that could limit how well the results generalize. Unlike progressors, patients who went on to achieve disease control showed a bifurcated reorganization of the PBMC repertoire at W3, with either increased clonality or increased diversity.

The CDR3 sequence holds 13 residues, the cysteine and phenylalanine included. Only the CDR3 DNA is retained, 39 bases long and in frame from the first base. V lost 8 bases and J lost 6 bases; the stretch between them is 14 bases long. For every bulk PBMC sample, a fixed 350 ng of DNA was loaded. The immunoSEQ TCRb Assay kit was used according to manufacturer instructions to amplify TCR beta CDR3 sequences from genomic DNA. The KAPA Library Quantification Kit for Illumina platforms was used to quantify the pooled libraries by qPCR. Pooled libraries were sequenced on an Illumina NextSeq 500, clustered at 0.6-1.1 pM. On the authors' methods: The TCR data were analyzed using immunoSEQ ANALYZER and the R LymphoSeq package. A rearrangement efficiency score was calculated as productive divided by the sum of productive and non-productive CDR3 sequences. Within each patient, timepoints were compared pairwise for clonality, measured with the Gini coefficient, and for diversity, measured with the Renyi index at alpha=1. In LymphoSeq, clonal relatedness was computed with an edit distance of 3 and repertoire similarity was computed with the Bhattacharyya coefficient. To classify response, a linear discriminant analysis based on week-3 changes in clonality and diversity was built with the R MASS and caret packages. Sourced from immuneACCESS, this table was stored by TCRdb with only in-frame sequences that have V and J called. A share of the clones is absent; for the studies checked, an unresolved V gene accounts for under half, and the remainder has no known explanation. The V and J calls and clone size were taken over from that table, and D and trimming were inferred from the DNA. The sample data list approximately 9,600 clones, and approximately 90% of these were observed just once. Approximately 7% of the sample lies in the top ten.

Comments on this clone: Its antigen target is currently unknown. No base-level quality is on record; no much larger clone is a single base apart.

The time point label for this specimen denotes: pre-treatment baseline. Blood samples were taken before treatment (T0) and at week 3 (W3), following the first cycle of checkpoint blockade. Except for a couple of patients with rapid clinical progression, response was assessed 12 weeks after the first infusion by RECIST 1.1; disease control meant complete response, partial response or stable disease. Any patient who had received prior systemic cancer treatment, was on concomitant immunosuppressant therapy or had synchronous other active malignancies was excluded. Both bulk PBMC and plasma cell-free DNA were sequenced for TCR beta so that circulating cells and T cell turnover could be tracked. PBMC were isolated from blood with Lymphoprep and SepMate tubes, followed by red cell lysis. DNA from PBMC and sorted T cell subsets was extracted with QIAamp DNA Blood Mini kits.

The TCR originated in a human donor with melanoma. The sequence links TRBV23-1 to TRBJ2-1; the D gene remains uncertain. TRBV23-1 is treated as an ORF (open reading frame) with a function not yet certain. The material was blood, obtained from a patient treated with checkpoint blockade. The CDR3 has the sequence CASWSVSGNEQFF. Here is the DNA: TGCGCCAGCTGGAGCGTATCGGGCAATGAGCAGTTCTTC.